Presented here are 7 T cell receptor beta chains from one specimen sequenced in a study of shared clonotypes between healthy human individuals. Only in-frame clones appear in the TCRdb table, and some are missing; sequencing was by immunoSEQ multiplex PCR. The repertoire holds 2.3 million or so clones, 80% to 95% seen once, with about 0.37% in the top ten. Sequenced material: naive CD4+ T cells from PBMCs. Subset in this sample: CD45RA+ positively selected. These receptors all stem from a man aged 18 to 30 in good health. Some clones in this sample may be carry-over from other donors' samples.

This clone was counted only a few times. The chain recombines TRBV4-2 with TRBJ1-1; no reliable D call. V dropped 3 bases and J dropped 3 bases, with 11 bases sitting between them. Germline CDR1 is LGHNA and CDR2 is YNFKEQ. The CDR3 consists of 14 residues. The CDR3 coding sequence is TGTGCCAGCAGCCAGCAGGTCGGCGACACTGAAGCTTTCTTT. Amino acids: CASSQQVGDTEAFF.

CDR3 loop: CASSRGLPTDTQYF. CDR3 nucleotides: TGTGCCAGCAGCCGAGGCCTCCCCACAGATACGCAGTATTTT. The rearrangement uses TRBV5-4 and TRBJ2-3; D is unresolved. From germline, CDR1 is SGHNT and CDR2 YYREEE (reference sequence). The CDR3 length is 14 residues. V was cut by 4 bases and J by 2 bases, with 11 bases left in between.

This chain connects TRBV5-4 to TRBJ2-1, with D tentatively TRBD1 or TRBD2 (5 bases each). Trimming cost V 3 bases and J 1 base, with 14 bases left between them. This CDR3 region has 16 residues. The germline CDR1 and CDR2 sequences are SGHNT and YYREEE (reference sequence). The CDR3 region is CASSSPTGASYNEQFF. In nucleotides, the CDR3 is TGTGCCAGCAGCTCCCCGACCGGGGCTTCCTACAATGAGCAGTTCTTC.

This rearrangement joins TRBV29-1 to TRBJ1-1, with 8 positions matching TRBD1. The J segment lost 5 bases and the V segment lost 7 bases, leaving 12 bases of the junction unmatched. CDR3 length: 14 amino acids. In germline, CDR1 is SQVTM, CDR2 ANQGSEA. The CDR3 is CSALKGQAVTEAFF. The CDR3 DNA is TGCAGCGCCCTCAAGGGACAGGCGGTGACTGAAGCTTTCTTT. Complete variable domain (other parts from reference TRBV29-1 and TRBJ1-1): SAVISQKPSRDICQRGTSLTIQCQVDSQVTMMFWYRQQPGQSLTLIATANQGSEATYESGFVIDKFPISRPNLTFSTLTVSNMSPEDSSIYLCSALKGQAVTEAFFGQGTRLTVV.

CDR3 sequence reads: CASSRTLAGGPYNEQFF. CDR3 bases: TGTGCCAGCAGCCGGACCCTAGCGGGAGGTCCCTACAATGAGCAGTTCTTC. The chain employs TRBV5-4 and TRBJ2-1, with 11 nucleotides matching TRBD2. The germline CDR1 and CDR2 sequences are SGHNT and YYREEE (reference sequence). J gave up 2 bases and V 4 bases, and 8 bases lay outside the gene matches. The CDR3 is 17 residues long.

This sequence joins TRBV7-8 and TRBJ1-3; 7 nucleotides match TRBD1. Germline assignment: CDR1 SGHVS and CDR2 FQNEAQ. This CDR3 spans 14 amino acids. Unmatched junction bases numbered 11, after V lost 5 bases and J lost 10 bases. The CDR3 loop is CASSLWTGLATIYF. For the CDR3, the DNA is TGTGCCAGCAGCCTATGGACAGGACTTGCGACCATATATTTT.

Here the CDR3 reads CASSTPGPSSNEQYF. CDR3 sequence (DNA): TGTGCCAGCAGTACTCCCGGGCCATCATCTAACGAGCAGTACTTC. The chain links TRBV7-6 to TRBJ2-7; no clear D gene. The ends were cut back, 6 bases at V and 5 bases at J, with 20 bases in the middle. From germline, CDR1 is SGHVS and CDR2 FNYEAQ. The CDR3 has 15 residues.